A selection of T cell receptor beta chains follows, all from one sample in a study of blood T cell repertoires in COVID-19. Generated by immunoSEQ multiplex PCR, the TCRdb table keeps only in-frame clones and is missing some. In the table there are 540,000 or so clones, around nine tenths of which are singletons. The sequenced sample consisted of peripheral blood. Receptor source: a woman aged 45-65 years with COVID-19, enrolled during active disease. Both conserved end residues are part of each CDR3. Fields, in order: J gene, D gene, V gene, clone size, CDR3 protein, CDR3 DNA. D genes are given only for firm matches. Part of the rows lack a size; the others show once, few, many or a class for expanded clones.

TRBJ2-1,TRBD1,TRBV9,.,CASTPQGTGMQQFF,TGTGCCAGCACCCCACAAGGGACAGGGATGCAGCAGTTCTTC
TRBJ2-1,.,TRBV11-2,.,CASSFRGGRSYNEQFF,TGTGCCAGCAGCTTCCGGGGAGGAAGGTCCTACAATGAGCAGTTCTTC
TRBJ1-6,.,TRBV6-5,.,CASTMVGQANSPLHF,TGTGCCAGCACAATGGTGGGGCAAGCCAATTCACCCCTCCACTTT
TRBJ2-3,TRBD1,TRBV10-3,.,CAIRTRGQSDTQYF,TGTGCCATCAGAACCAGGGGGCAGTCAGATACGCAGTATTTT
TRBJ1-4,TRBD1,TRBV11-2,.,CASSLKGTAEKLFF,TGTGCCAGCAGCTTAAAGGGGACAGCTGAAAAACTGTTTTTT
TRBJ1-1,.,TRBV7-2,.,CASSLGGRVTEAFF,TGTGCCAGCAGCTTGGGGGGGCGGGTCACTGAAGCTTTCTTT
TRBJ1-2,TRBD1,TRBV7-9,.,CASSFNDRVKTGHYGYTF,TGTGCCAGCAGCTTCAATGACAGGGTGAAGACTGGACACTATGGCTACACCTTC
TRBJ1-5,.,TRBV9,.,CASSGQGGQPQHF,TGTGCCAGCAGCGGCCAAGGGGGTCAGCCCCAGCATTTT
TRBJ2-4,TRBD1,TRBV10-3,.,CAISATGGENIQYF,TGTGCCATCAGTGCAACAGGGGGAGAAAACATTCAGTACTTC
TRBJ1-1,TRBD1,TRBV5-1,.,CASSLEGTGEAFF,TGCGCCAGCAGCTTGGAGGGGACAGGGGAAGCTTTCTTT
TRBJ1-1,TRBD1,TRBV6-5,once,CASLGQLNTEAFF,TGTGCCAGCCTGGGACAGCTGAACACTGAAGCTTTCTTT
TRBJ2-2,.,TRBV9,.,CASSDRTGLNTGELFF,TGTGCCAGCAGCGATAGGACAGGACTAAACACCGGGGAGCTGTTTTTT
TRBJ2-7,.,TRBV5-1,.,CASSLSVGPTEEQYF,TGCGCCAGCAGCTTGAGTGTGGGGCCGACGGAAGAGCAGTACTTC